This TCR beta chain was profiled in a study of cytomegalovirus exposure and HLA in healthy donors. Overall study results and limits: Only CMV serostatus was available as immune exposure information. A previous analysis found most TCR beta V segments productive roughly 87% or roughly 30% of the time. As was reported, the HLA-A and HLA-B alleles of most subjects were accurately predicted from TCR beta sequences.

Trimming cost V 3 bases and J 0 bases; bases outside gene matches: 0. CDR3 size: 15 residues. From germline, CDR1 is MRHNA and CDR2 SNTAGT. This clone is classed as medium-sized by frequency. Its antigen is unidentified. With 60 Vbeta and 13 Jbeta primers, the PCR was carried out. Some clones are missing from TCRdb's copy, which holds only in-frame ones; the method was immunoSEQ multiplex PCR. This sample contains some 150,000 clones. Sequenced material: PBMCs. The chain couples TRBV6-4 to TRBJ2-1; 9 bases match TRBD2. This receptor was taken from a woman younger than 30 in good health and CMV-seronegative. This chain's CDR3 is CASSETSGSYNEQFF. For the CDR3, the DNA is TGTGCCAGCAGTGAGACTAGCGGCTCCTACAATGAGCAGTTCTTC.